This T cell receptor (beta chain) was documented in a study of sequential checkpoint blockade in melanoma. The ends were cut back, 1 base at V and 8 bases at J, with 17 bases in the middle. The CDR3 is 15 residues long. Germline CDR1 and CDR2: SGHVS and FNYEAQ. Produced via immunoSEQ multiplex PCR; TCRdb's table is partial and in-frame only. This sample has nearly 11,000 clones, with around four fifths found just once. Treatment of the sample: randomized to nivolumab then ipilimumab (arm A) or the reverse (arm B). The chain carries TRBV7-6 and TRBJ1-2, with D possibly matching TRBD1 (5 bases). Sequenced material: CD8+ T cells sorted from blood (inferred from file names), taken from a patient given nivolumab and ipilimumab in sequence. This clonotype originated in a human donor with melanoma. The CDR3 loop is CASSLGSGPTEGYTF. The CDR3, as DNA: TGTGCCAGCAGCTTAGGTTCAGGGCCCACGGAGGGCTACACCTTC.